This note documents a single T cell receptor beta chain sequence. The antigen is unknown. This CDR3 region has 13 residues. V was cut by 0 bases and J by 3 bases, with 8 bases left in between. Germline values: CDR1 GTSNPN, CDR2 SVGIG (reference sequence). The data were produced by immunoSEQ multiplex PCR, yet TCRdb's version contains in-frame clones alone and is incomplete. The sample lists roughly 1,100,000 clones; 75% were seen once. This sample is drawn from a study of shared clonotypes between healthy human individuals. Overall study: Sampling drew on donors who were two women and a few men aged 18 to 49.

The study, taken as a whole, reports: Researchers found naive subsets generally carried larger estimated richness than memory subsets. Sorted-subset samples were not fully sequenced, rarefaction indicated.

Specimen: memory CD4+ T cells sorted from blood. Specified subset: CD45RA-negative fraction. This chain uses TRBV30 with TRBJ1-1; D not resolved. The sequence came from a man between 18 and 35 years old in good health. The CDR3 here is CAWSVASYTEAFF. CDR3 DNA sequence: TGTGCCTGGAGTGTGGCCAGCTACACTGAAGCTTTCTTT.